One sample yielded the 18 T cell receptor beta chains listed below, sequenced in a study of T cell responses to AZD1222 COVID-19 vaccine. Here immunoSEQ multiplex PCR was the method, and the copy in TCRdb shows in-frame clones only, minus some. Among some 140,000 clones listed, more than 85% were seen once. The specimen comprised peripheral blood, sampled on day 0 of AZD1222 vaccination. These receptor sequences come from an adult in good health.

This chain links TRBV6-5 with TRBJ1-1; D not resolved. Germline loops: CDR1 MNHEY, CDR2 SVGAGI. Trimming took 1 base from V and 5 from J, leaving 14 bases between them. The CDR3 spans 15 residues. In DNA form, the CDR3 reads TGTGCCAGCAGTTACTTTCCGACCTCGAGGACTGAAGCTTTCTTT. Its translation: CASSYFPTSRTEAFF.

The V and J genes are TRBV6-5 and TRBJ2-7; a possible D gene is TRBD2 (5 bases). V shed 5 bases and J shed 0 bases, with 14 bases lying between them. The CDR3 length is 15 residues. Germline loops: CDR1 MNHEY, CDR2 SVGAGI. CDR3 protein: CASSHPPGSSYEQYF. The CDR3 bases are TGTGCCAGCAGTCACCCCCCTGGGAGCTCCTACGAGCAGTACTTC.

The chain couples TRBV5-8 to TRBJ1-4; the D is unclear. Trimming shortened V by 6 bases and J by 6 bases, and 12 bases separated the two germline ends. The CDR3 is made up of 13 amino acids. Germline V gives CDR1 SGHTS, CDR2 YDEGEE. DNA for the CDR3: TGTGCCAGCACGCTCATCGGGGATGAAAAACTGTTTTTT. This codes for CASTLIGDEKLFF.

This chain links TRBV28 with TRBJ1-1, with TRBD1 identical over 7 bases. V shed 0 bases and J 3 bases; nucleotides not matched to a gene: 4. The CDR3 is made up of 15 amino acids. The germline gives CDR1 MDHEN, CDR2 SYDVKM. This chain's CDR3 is CASSLWLTGDTEAFF. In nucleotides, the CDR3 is TGTGCCAGCAGTTTATGGCTTACAGGGGACACTGAAGCTTTCTTT.

CDR3 nucleotide sequence: TGTGCCAGCAGCCCCCTACGGGACTCAGGAGGGCAGTTCTTC. It yields the protein CASSPLRDSGGQFF. The genes are TRBV4-2 and TRBJ2-1; D is possibly TRBD2 (6 bases). The length of the CDR3 is 14 residues. Germline lookup yields CDR1 LGHNA and CDR2 YNFKEQ. V was clipped by 4 bases and J by 12 bases, with 19 bases between them.

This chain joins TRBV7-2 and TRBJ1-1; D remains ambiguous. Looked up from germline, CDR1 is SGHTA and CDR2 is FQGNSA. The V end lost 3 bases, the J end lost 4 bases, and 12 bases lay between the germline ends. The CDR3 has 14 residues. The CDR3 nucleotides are TGTGCCAGCAGCTTCCGCTTGGGCGGCACTGAAGCTTTCTTT. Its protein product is CASSFRLGGTEAFF. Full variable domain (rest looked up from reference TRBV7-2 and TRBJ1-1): GAGVSQSPSNKVTEKGKDVELRCDPISGHTALYWYRQSLGQGLEFLIYFQGNSAPDKSGLPSDRFSAERTGGSVSTLTIQRTQQEDSAVYLCASSFRLGGTEAFFGQGTRLTVV.

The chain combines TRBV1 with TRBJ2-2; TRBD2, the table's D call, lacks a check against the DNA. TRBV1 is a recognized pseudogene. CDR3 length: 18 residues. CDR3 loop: CTSSQEMREKRYTGELFF. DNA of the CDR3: TGCACCAGCAGCCAAGAGATGCGGGAGAAGAGGTACACCGGGGAGCTGTTTTTT.

The CDR3, as DNA: TGTGCCAGCTCACCGAGACCCGGGACAGTATCCTACGAGCAGTACTTC. This gives the protein CASSPRPGTVSYEQYF. This chain connects TRBV18 to TRBJ2-7; 7 bases map to TRBD1. Germline V gene data show CDR1 as KGHSH and CDR2 as LQKENI. The junction had 9 bases not matched to a gene; V was cut back by 3 bases and J by 1 base. The CDR3 length is 16 residues.

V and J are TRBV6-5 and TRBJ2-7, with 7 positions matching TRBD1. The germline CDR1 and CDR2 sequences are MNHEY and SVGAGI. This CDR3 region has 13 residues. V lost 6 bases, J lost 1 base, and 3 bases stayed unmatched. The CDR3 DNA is TGTGCCAGCAGGGAGACAGGGTCCTACGAGCAGTACTTC. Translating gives CASRETGSYEQYF.

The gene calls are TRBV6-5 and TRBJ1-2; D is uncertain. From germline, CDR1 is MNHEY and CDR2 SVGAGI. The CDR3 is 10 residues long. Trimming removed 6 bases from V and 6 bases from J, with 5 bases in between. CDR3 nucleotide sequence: TGTGCCAGCAGACAAAATGGCTACACCTTC. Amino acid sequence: CASRQNGYTF.

The CDR3 here is CASSIDFGRRDTEAFF. The CDR3 region has the DNA TGTGCCAGTAGTATAGATTTCGGGAGACGGGACACTGAAGCTTTCTTT. The chain uses TRBV19 and TRBJ1-1, with unresolved D. This CDR3 region has 16 residues. V was trimmed by 0 bases and J by 3 bases, leaving 14 bases between them. Per germline, CDR1 LNHDA and CDR2 SQIVND (reference sequence).

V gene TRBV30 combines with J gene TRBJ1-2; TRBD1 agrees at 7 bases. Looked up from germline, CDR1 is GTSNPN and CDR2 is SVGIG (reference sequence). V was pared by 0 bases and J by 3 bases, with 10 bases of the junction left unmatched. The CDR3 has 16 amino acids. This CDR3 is CAWSVLAGDSHYGYTF. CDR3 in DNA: TGTGCCTGGAGTGTACTGGCGGGGGACAGCCACTATGGCTACACCTTC.

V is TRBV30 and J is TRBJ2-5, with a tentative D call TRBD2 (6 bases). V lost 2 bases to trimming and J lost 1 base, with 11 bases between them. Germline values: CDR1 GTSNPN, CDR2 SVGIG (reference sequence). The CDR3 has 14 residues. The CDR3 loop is CAWSPGGPQETQYF. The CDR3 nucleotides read TGTGCCTGGAGTCCCGGGGGACCCCAAGAGACCCAGTACTTC.

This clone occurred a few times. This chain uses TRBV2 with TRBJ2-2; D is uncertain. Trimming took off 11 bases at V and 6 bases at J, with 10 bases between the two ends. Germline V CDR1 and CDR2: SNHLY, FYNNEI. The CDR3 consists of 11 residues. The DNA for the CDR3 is TGTGCCGGTATAGACTCCGGGGAGCTGTTTTTT. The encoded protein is CAGIDSGELFF.

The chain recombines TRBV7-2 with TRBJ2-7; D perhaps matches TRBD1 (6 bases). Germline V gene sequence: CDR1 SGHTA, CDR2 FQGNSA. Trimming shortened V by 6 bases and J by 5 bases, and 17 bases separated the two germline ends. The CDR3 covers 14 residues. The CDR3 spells CASRPGHAKDEQYF. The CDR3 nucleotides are TGTGCCAGCAGGCCGGGACACGCAAAAGACGAGCAGTACTTC. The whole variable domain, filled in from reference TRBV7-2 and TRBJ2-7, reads GAGVSQSPSNKVTEKGKDVELRCDPISGHTALYWYRQSLGQGLEFLIYFQGNSAPDKSGLPSDRFSAERTGGSVSTLTIQRTQQEDSAVYLCASRPGHAKDEQYFGPGTRLTVT.

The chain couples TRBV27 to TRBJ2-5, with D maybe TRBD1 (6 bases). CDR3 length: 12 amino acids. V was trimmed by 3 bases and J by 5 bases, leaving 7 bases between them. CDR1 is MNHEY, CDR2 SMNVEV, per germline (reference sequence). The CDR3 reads CASSFQGETQYF. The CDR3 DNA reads TGTGCCAGCAGTTTTCAGGGGGAGACCCAGTACTTC.

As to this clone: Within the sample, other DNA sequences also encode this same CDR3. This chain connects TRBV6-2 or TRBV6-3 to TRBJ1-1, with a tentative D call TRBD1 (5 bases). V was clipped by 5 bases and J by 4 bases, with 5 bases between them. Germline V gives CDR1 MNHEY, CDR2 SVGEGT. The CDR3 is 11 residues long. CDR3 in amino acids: CASSQGTEAFF. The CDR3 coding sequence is TGTGCCAGCAGTCAGGGCACTGAAGCTTTCTTT.

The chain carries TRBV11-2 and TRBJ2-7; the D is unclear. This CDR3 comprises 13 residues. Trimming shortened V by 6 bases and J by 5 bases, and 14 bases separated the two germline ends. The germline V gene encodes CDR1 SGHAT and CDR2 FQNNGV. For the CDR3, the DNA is TGTGCCAGCAGAAACCAGGCCTGGGACGAGCAGTACTTC. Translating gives CASRNQAWDEQYF. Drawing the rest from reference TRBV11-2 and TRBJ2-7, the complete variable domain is EAGVAQSPRYKIIEKRQSVAFWCNPISGHATLYWYQQILGQGPKLLIQFQNNGVVDDSQLPKDRFSAERLKGVDSTLKIQPAKLEDSAVYLCASRNQAWDEQYFGPGTRLTVT.